Following are 5 T cell receptor beta chains from one sample sequenced in a study of read filtering for tumor transcriptome and immune sequencing. The library was built from roughly 400 ng RNA with molecular barcoded adaptors for alpha/delta and beta/gamma chains. A single record per CDR3 protein comes from TCRdb applying MiXCR to the reads. The sample has 30,000 to 50,000 distinct CDR3 sequences; about 12% are singletons. Input material: a population of CD138-negative cells sorted from bone marrow. These receptors all stem from a donor over 35 with multiple myeloma.

This clonotype was detected ten times or more. V and J are TRBV3-1 and TRBJ1-1; D gene ambiguous. V was cut by 1 base and J by 2 bases, with 11 bases left in between. Germline CDR1 reads LGHDT; CDR2 reads YNNKEL (reference sequence). The CDR3 loop spans 15 amino acids. The DNA of the CDR3 is TGTGCCAGCAGCCAAGTAGGAGAGAGAAACACTGAAGCTTTCTTT. As protein: CASSQVGERNTEAFF. Filled out from reference TRBV3-1 and TRBJ1-1, the complete variable domain reads DTAVSQTPKYLVTQMGNDKSIKCEQNLGHDTMYWYKQDSKKFLKIMFSYNNKELIINETVPNRFSPKSPDKAHLNLHINSLELGDSAVYFCASSQVGERNTEAFFGQGTRLTVV.

This clonotype showed up many times. The chain has TRBV7-8 and TRBJ2-1; the D is unclear. The CDR3 is 15 residues long. Between the trimmed V and J ends, which lost 1 base and 7 bases, there was a span of 14 bases. Germline V CDR1 and CDR2: SGHVS, FQNEAQ. As DNA, the CDR3 is TGTGCCAGCAGCTTAGGGGTATCTGCACGGAATGAGCAGTTCTTC. This translates into CASSLGVSARNEQFF.

The sample holds one count of this clonotype. A much larger clone sits a single nucleotide away, making a read error possible. The CDR3 end shows no conserved phenylalanine or tryptophan, and so a read error is likely. The chain carries TRBV28 and TRBJ2-7; TRBD1 agrees at 9 bases. The germline V gene has CDR1 MDHEN and CDR2 SYDVKM. This CDR3 contains 13 residues. The ends lost 8 bases at V and 4 bases at J; junction bases unmatched: 6. CDR3 sequence (DNA): TGTGCCAGCGGGACAGGGAAGAATTACGAGCAGTACCTC. Protein sequence: CASGTGKNYEQYL.

This clonotype was recorded at least ten times. The rearrangement joins TRBV7-9 to TRBJ2-2; TRBD1 aligns across 9 bases. CDR1 is SEHNR, CDR2 FQNEAQ, per germline (reference sequence). There are 14 residues in the CDR3. Trimming removed 5 bases from V and 6 bases from J; junction bases left unmatched: 4. CDR3 sequence reads: CASSRTGDAGELFF. In nucleotides, the CDR3 is TGTGCCAGCAGCCGGACAGGGGACGCCGGGGAGCTGTTTTTT.

This clonotype was counted at least ten times. V usage is TRBV2 and J usage is TRBJ2-1, with D tentatively TRBD1 (5 bases). V was pared by 7 bases and J by 0 bases, with 19 bases between. This CDR3 is built from 17 residues. Germline V CDR1 and CDR2: SNHLY, FYNNEI. The CDR3 coding sequence is TGTGCCAGCAATGGGGCGGCGCTATCCTCCTCCTACAATGAGCAGTTCTTC. Amino acids: CASNGAALSSSYNEQFF.